Following are 27 T cell receptor beta chains from one sample sequenced in a study of cytotoxic CD8 clonotypes in ibrutinib-treated CLL. Produced via immunoSEQ multiplex PCR; TCRdb's table is partial and in-frame only. Here the sample spans nearly 300,000 clones, around 69% being singletons. The sequencing here drew on PBMCs, taken at disease progression, from a patient treated with ibrutinib. These receptors were obtained from a human donor with chronic lymphocytic leukemia.

This clone was observed a few times. CDR3 region: CASSFPGRRPLDTEAFF. CDR3 in DNA: TGCGCCAGCAGCTTCCCTGGACGGCGACCGTTGGACACTGAAGCTTTCTTT. This chain uses TRBV5-1 with TRBJ1-1; D gene ambiguous. Germline CDR1 SGHRS, CDR2 YFSETQ. This CDR3 spans 17 amino acids. The V gene lost 2 bases and the J gene lost 3 bases, with 20 bases spanning the gap.

V is TRBV6-5 and J is TRBJ2-5, with D possibly matching TRBD1 (6 bases). Trimming stripped 2 bases from V and 2 bases from J, with 12 bases between. CDR1 is MNHEY, CDR2 SVGAGI, per germline. The CDR3 contains 15 residues. The CDR3 DNA sequence: TGTGCCAGCAGTTACACAGGGTTAAGGCAAGAGACCCAGTACTTC. Translated, it gives CASSYTGLRQETQYF.

The chain uses TRBV6-6 and TRBJ1-2, with 8 nucleotides matching TRBD1. Germline CDR1 is MNHNY and CDR2 is SVGAGI (reference sequence). This CDR3 contains 13 residues. V was clipped by 10 bases and J by 5 bases; unmatched bases: 9. In DNA, the CDR3 is TGTGCCACTCGGACAGGGTCATTTTATGGCTACACCTTC. Protein: CATRTGSFYGYTF.

This chain links TRBV7-2 with TRBJ2-7, with 8 nucleotides matching TRBD2. The length of the CDR3 is 14 residues. CDR1 is SGHTA and CDR2 is FQGNSA in the germline V gene. V shed 4 bases, J shed 7 bases, and the junction held 9 bases outside the gene matches. CDR3 sequence (DNA): TGTGCCAGCAGCTCAGCTGGACTAGCTCGAGAGCAGTACTTC. Amino acid sequence: CASSSAGLAREQYF. The variable domain in full, completed from reference TRBV7-2 and TRBJ2-7, reads GAGVSQSPSNKVTEKGKDVELRCDPISGHTALYWYRQSLGQGLEFLIYFQGNSAPDKSGLPSDRFSAERTGGSVSTLTIQRTQQEDSAVYLCASSSAGLAREQYFGPGTRLTVT.

This clone was detected a few times. The rearrangement links TRBV6-6 to TRBJ2-7; 10 bases map to TRBD2. V was clipped by 6 bases and J by 0 bases; unmatched bases: 8. Per the germline V gene, CDR1 is MNHNY and CDR2 is SVGAGI (reference sequence). This CDR3 has 16 amino acids. The CDR3 DNA sequence: TGTGCCAGCAGCCTTAGCGGGAGGACTAGCTCCTACGAGCAGTACTTC. Amino acids: CASSLSGRTSSYEQYF.

The rearrangement uses TRBV2 and TRBJ2-5, with D tentatively TRBD1 (6 bases). Trimming took off 3 bases at V and 5 bases at J, with 19 bases between the two ends. The V gene's germline CDR1 is SNHLY and CDR2 FYNNEI. The CDR3 contains 16 residues. CDR3 amino acids: CASSDVGAVGEETQYF. Here the CDR3 DNA reads TGTGCCAGCAGTGATGTGGGGGCTGTCGGCGAGGAGACCCAGTACTTC.

This clone came up once. The chain recombines TRBV13 with TRBJ2-7; 9 nucleotides match TRBD2. CDR3 size: 15 residues. V was clipped by 1 base and J by 12 bases; unmatched bases: 13. The V gene's germline CDR1 is PRHDT and CDR2 FYEKMQ (reference sequence). CDR3 residues: CASSLVVTSGSIRYF. DNA of the CDR3: TGTGCCAGCAGCTTAGTGGTGACTAGCGGATCCATTAGGTACTTC.

The chain couples TRBV11-2 to TRBJ2-1; TRBD1 agrees at 7 bases. The CDR3 is 17 residues long. The ends lost 5 bases at V and 2 bases at J; junction bases unmatched: 12. The germline V gene encodes CDR1 SGHAT and CDR2 FQNNGV. The CDR3: CASSKPTGFPPYNEQFF. As DNA, the CDR3 is TGTGCCAGCAGCAAACCGACAGGGTTTCCCCCCTACAATGAGCAGTTCTTC.

The gene calls are TRBV27 and TRBJ2-1; 10 bases fit TRBD2. CDR1 and CDR2 from the germline V gene are MNHEY and SMNVEV (reference sequence). J gave up 8 bases and V 4 bases, and 11 bases lay outside the gene matches. This CDR3 contains 16 residues. The CDR3 sequence: CASSSFGAGGPDEQFF. The CDR3, as DNA: TGTGCCAGCAGTTCCTTCGGAGCGGGAGGGCCGGATGAGCAGTTCTTC.

A few counts support this clone. This chain joins TRBV6-1 and TRBJ2-7; D not resolved. The CDR3 extends over 12 amino acids. Trimming left V 6 bases short and J 7 bases short, with 13 bases between. In germline, CDR1 is MNHNS, CDR2 SASEGT. CDR3 region: CASSATLREQYF. The CDR3 DNA reads TGTGCCAGCAGCGCAACCTTAAGGGAGCAGTACTTC.

The chain joins TRBV7-2 to TRBJ2-3; a possible D gene is TRBD2 (6 bases). The CDR3 is 14 amino acids. Between the trimmed V and J ends, which lost 5 bases and 4 bases, there was a span of 13 bases. The germline V gene has CDR1 SGHTA and CDR2 FQGNSA. The CDR3 coding sequence is TGTGCCAGCAGCAACTGGAGGGTGGCAGATACGCAGTATTTT. Its translation: CASSNWRVADTQYF.

Comments on this clone: One end of the junction does not line up with germline, which may come from a read error. The V gene is TRBV5-1, the J gene TRBJ2-7; 9 nucleotides line up with TRBD1. There are 16 residues in the CDR3. Germline CDR1 and CDR2: SGHRS and YFSETQ. The CDR3 DNA reads TGCGCCAGCAGGTTGGTGGGACAGGGTACCTCCTACGAGCAGTACTTC. Protein: CASRLVGQGTSYEQYF.

The rearrangement joins TRBV14 to TRBJ1-1, with D possibly matching TRBD1 (5 bases). This CDR3 contains 15 residues. Deletions cut 1 base from V and 3 bases from J, with 12 bases between. Germline V gives CDR1 SGHDN, CDR2 FVKESK. The CDR3 nucleotides read TGTGCCAGCAGCCAAGTCGCAGGGAGGGACACTGAAGCTTTCTTT. Translation: CASSQVAGRDTEAFF.

This chain links TRBV29-1 with TRBJ2-4; unclear D gene. CDR1 SQVTM and CDR2 ANQGSEA come from the germline V gene. The V and J ends lost 3 bases and 5 bases respectively, with 5 bases between them. This CDR3 has 11 residues. CDR3: CSVDRQNIQYF. CDR3 nucleotides: TGCAGCGTTGACCGACAAAACATTCAGTACTTC.

This chain joins TRBV6-5 and TRBJ1-2, with 7 bases fitting TRBD1. The CDR3 extends over 15 amino acids. V lost 11 bases to trimming and J lost 5 bases; unmatched junction nucleotides: 17. Per the germline V gene, CDR1 is MNHEY and CDR2 is SVGAGI. This CDR3 reads CASMTGNSLFYGYTF. CDR3 DNA: TGTGCCTCGATGACAGGGAACTCGTTGTTTTATGGCTACACCTTC.

This clone appeared once. The chain combines TRBV30 with TRBJ1-2; TRBD1 aligns across 9 bases. The ends lost 2 bases at V and 7 bases at J; junction bases unmatched: 11. The CDR3 totals 15 residues. CDR1 and CDR2 from the germline V gene are GTSNPN and SVGIG (reference sequence). The CDR3: CAWSPSLQGARGYTF. The CDR3 bases are TGTGCCTGGAGTCCTTCTTTACAGGGGGCGCGTGGCTACACCTTC.

This chain uses TRBV5-1 with TRBJ2-3; D is undetermined. V was trimmed by 4 bases and J by 0 bases, leaving 12 bases between them. Germline values: CDR1 SGHRS, CDR2 YFSETQ. This CDR3 is built from 15 residues. The CDR3 spells CASSLTAISTDTQYF. The CDR3 nucleotides read TGCGCCAGCAGCCTCACAGCGATCAGCACAGATACGCAGTATTTT.

V gene TRBV29-1 combines with J gene TRBJ2-7, with 9 bases identical to TRBD1. The CDR3 length is 15 residues. Germline trimming cut 7 bases from V and 0 bases from J; bases unmatched to any gene: 10. Germline V lookup: CDR1 SQVTM, CDR2 ANQGSEA. This CDR3 reads CSALLPGQGSYEQYF. As DNA, the CDR3 is TGCAGCGCCCTACTCCCGGGACAGGGCTCCTACGAGCAGTACTTC.

V usage is TRBV27 and J usage is TRBJ1-2; 10 bases match TRBD1. V gave up 5 bases and J gave up 2 bases; unmatched junction bases: 8. This CDR3 contains 16 residues. In germline, CDR1 is MNHEY, CDR2 SMNVEV (reference sequence). In nucleotides, the CDR3 is TGTGCCAGCAGTCCGCGGGACAGGGGAATCAACTATGGCTACACCTTC. Translation gives CASSPRDRGINYGYTF.

This CDR3 is CASSRRGGADTQYF. In nucleotides, the CDR3 is TGTGCCAGCAGCAGGCGCGGGGGGGCAGATACGCAGTATTTT. V is TRBV5-4 and J is TRBJ2-3; TRBD2 aligns across 9 bases. CDR3 size: 14 residues. J was trimmed by 4 bases and V by 4 bases; bases with no gene match: 4. Germline V gene data show CDR1 as SGHNT and CDR2 as YYREEE (reference sequence). The full variable domain, completed using reference TRBV5-4 and TRBJ2-3, is ETGVTQSPTHLIKTRGQQVTLRCSSQSGHNTVSWYQQALGQGPQFIFQYYREEENGRGNFPPRFSGLQFPNYSSELNVNALELDDSALYLCASSRRGGADTQYFGPGTRLTVL.

V gene TRBV6-1 combines with J gene TRBJ2-7, with D perhaps assigned TRBD1 or TRBD2 (5 bases each). The germline gives CDR1 MNHNS, CDR2 SASEGT. The V and J ends lost 6 bases and 2 bases respectively, with 14 bases between them. The CDR3 is 14 residues long. The CDR3 coding sequence is TGTGCCAGCAGCGTCGGGGACCAAACCTACGAGCAGTACTTC. As protein: CASSVGDQTYEQYF.

V and J are TRBV19 and TRBJ2-7, with TRBD2 matching 7 bases. The CDR3 extends over 15 amino acids. With V trimmed by 0 bases and J by 2 bases, 4 bases remained unmatched. CDR1 and CDR2 from the germline V gene are LNHDA and SQIVND (reference sequence). CDR3 sequence (DNA): TGTGCCAGTAGTATAGAGGCTAGCGGAGCCTACGAGCAGTACTTC. Its protein is CASSIEASGAYEQYF.

The CDR3 DNA sequence: TGTGCCAGCAGCTTGGTTGGGTCGTTAGCCAAAAACATTCAGTACTTC. This gives the protein CASSLVGSLAKNIQYF. The chain employs TRBV5-6 and TRBJ2-4; D remains unclear. Trimming took 0 bases from V and 0 from J, leaving 10 bases between them. The CDR3 contains 16 residues. Per germline, CDR1 SGHDT and CDR2 YYEEEE.

The gene calls are TRBV7-2 and TRBJ2-7, with D possibly matching TRBD2 (7 bases). Between the trimmed V and J ends, which lost 5 bases and 5 bases, there was a span of 16 bases. CDR1 and CDR2 (germline): SGHTA, FQGNSA. CDR3 size: 14 residues. The DNA of the CDR3 is TGTGCCAGCAGCCCAATGGGGGGGCGCAACGAGCAGTACTTC. Its protein product is CASSPMGGRNEQYF.

The chain carries TRBV5-1 and TRBJ1-2; a weak D match, TRBD1 (5 bases). Deletions cut 0 bases from V and 2 bases from J, with 8 bases between. The CDR3 has 14 amino acids. Germline CDR1 SGHRS, CDR2 YFSETQ. CDR3 sequence: CASSLEGWNYGYTF. In DNA form, the CDR3 reads TGCGCCAGCAGCTTGGAGGGGTGGAACTATGGCTACACCTTC. Supplemented by reference TRBV5-1 and TRBJ1-2, the full variable domain reads KAGVTQTPRYLIKTRGQQVTLSCSPISGHRSVSWYQQTPGQGLQFLFEYFSETQRNKGNFPGRFSGRQFSNSRSEMNVSTLELGDSALYLCASSLEGWNYGYTFGSGTRLTVV.

The chain uses TRBV29-1 and TRBJ1-1; D uncertain. CDR1 is SQVTM, CDR2 ANQGSEA, per germline. This CDR3 is built from 11 residues. V lost 6 bases, J lost 4 bases, and 9 bases lay in between. In nucleotides, the CDR3 is TGCAGCGTACGACTGGGCACTGAAGCTTTCTTT. This gives the protein CSVRLGTEAFF.

The CDR3 bases are TGTGCCAGCAGCTTGCAATTCCGTGCGCAGTATTTT. It specifies CASSLQFRAQYF. The chain employs TRBV5-4 and TRBJ2-3; D gene uncertain. The CDR3 length is 12 residues. The V gene lost 1 base and the J gene lost 10 bases, with 10 bases spanning the gap. Germline V lookup: CDR1 SGHNT, CDR2 YYREEE (reference sequence).